These T cell receptor beta chains were read from a single sample in a study of T cells in Graves' hyperthyroidism and ophthalmopathy. TCRdb independently ran MiXCR on the multiplex PCR reads; one entry per CDR3 protein. The data contain about 640,000 distinct CDR3 sequences, roughly 45% of them singletons. Sequencing input: peripheral blood or thyroid tissue (not recorded which). The source of these receptors is an adult man with Graves' disease, either hyperthyroidism or ophthalmopathy (not recorded which). CDR3s include the opening cysteine and the closing phenylalanine or tryptophan. Each record gives: clone size, J gene, V gene, D gene, CDR3 DNA, CDR3 protein. D genes are given only for firm matches. The size field is filled for only some rows; it gives once, few, many or a size class.

abundance: many; j_gene: TRBJ1-2; v_gene: TRBV9; d_gene: TRBD1; CDR3nt: TGTGCCAGCAGCCCCGGGACAGGGGTCTATGGCTACACCTTC; CDR3aa: CASSPGTGVYGYTF
abundance: .; j_gene: TRBJ2-6; v_gene: TRBV7-4; d_gene: .; CDR3nt: TGTGCCAGCAGGGGTGCAGGGTACTCTGGGGCCAACGTCCTGACTTTC; CDR3aa: CASRGAGYSGANVLTF
abundance: .; j_gene: TRBJ2-6; v_gene: TRBV7-8; d_gene: .; CDR3nt: TGTGCCAGCAGCTTCGGGACCAACGTCCTGACTTTC; CDR3aa: CASSFGTNVLTF
abundance: .; j_gene: TRBJ1-5; v_gene: TRBV7-2; d_gene: .; CDR3nt: TGTGCCAGCAGGACAACATATAGCAATCAGCCCCAGCATTTT; CDR3aa: CASRTTYSNQPQHF
abundance: .; j_gene: TRBJ1-1; v_gene: TRBV6-5; d_gene: .; CDR3nt: TGTGCCAGCAGTCCTCGACCCAGATCGGATACTGAAGCTTTCTTT; CDR3aa: CASSPRPRSDTEAFF
abundance: many; j_gene: TRBJ2-7; v_gene: TRBV25-1; d_gene: TRBD1; CDR3nt: TGTGCCAGCCAAGCCTCGACAGGGGAAAACCCAGACCCGTACGAGCAGTACTTC; CDR3aa: CASQASTGENPDPYEQYF
abundance: .; j_gene: TRBJ2-7; v_gene: TRBV5-6; d_gene: .; CDR3nt: TGTGCCAGCAGCTCGACCCTGGCGCGGTACGAGCAGCACTTC; CDR3aa: CASSSTLARYEQHF
abundance: many; j_gene: TRBJ1-6; v_gene: TRBV25-1; d_gene: .; CDR3nt: TGTGCCAGCAGTGAAATGTATGATGATTCACCCCTCCACTTT; CDR3aa: CASSEMYDDSPLHF
abundance: .; j_gene: TRBJ1-4; v_gene: TRBV11-2; d_gene: .; CDR3nt: TGTGCCAGTCCCGGGGGAGGAAATAATGAAAAACTGTTTTTT; CDR3aa: CASPGGGNNEKLFF
abundance: .; j_gene: TRBJ2-5; v_gene: TRBV7-9; d_gene: .; CDR3nt: TGTGCCAGCAGCCAACCCAGGGGAGGCACAGAGACCCAGTACTTC; CDR3aa: CASSQPRGGTETQYF
abundance: many; j_gene: TRBJ1-2; v_gene: TRBV10-2; d_gene: .; CDR3nt: TGCGCCAGCAGTGACGGCTTTCCCGGGGGCTACACCTTC; CDR3aa: CASSDGFPGGYTF
abundance: .; j_gene: TRBJ1-6; v_gene: TRBV20-1; d_gene: .; CDR3nt: TGCAGTGCTGGTCTAATTCAGGGAGATAATTCACCCCTCCACTTT; CDR3aa: CSAGLIQGDNSPLHF
abundance: few; j_gene: TRBJ1-2; v_gene: TRBV7-8; d_gene: .; CDR3nt: TGTGCCAGCAGCATCGGGACTGCCTATGGCTACACCTTC; CDR3aa: CASSIGTAYGYTF
abundance: many; j_gene: TRBJ1-5; v_gene: TRBV19; d_gene: .; CDR3nt: TGTGCCAGTGCGGGGAGGGCTAGCAATCAGCCCCAGCATTTT; CDR3aa: CASAGRASNQPQHF
abundance: once; j_gene: TRBJ2-5; v_gene: TRBV2; d_gene: .; CDR3nt: TGTGCCAGCGGCGGTCAAGAGACCCTCTACTTC; CDR3aa: CASGGQETLYF
abundance: .; j_gene: TRBJ2-5; v_gene: TRBV25-1; d_gene: .; CDR3nt: TGTGCCAGCAGTGCTAGGGTCGTAGAGACCCAGTACTTC; CDR3aa: CASSARVVETQYF
abundance: .; j_gene: TRBJ2-2; v_gene: TRBV9; d_gene: TRBD2; CDR3nt: TGTGCCAGCAGCCTTAATCTGGCGGGAGGATCCGGGGAGCTGTTTTTT; CDR3aa: CASSLNLAGGSGELFF
abundance: many; j_gene: TRBJ1-3; v_gene: TRBV2; d_gene: .; CDR3nt: TGTGCCAGCAGTGAACAACAACTGAGCTCTGGAAACACCATATATTTT; CDR3aa: CASSEQQLSSGNTIYF
abundance: few; j_gene: TRBJ1-1; v_gene: TRBV19; d_gene: .; CDR3nt: TGTGCCAGTAGTATAGTACCTTCGGAACAGGCAGACACTGAAGCTTTCTTT; CDR3aa: CASSIVPSEQADTEAFF
abundance: .; j_gene: TRBJ1-2; v_gene: TRBV11-1; d_gene: TRBD1; CDR3nt: TGTGCCAGCAGCCCCGCCCCGGGACAGGACCGCTACACCTTC; CDR3aa: CASSPAPGQDRYTF
abundance: many; j_gene: TRBJ1-5; v_gene: TRBV2; d_gene: TRBD1; CDR3nt: TGTGCCAGCAGGGGCCGGACAGGGGAGGGTCAGCCCCAGCATTTT; CDR3aa: CASRGRTGEGQPQHF
abundance: .; j_gene: TRBJ1-2; v_gene: TRBV12-3/TRBV12-4; d_gene: .; CDR3nt: TGTGCCAGCGCCTATAACTATGGCTACACCTTC; CDR3aa: CASAYNYGYTF
abundance: few; j_gene: TRBJ1-1; v_gene: TRBV7-9; d_gene: .; CDR3nt: TGTGCCAGCTTCCCCTTTCCGGGGACGTTGAACACTGAAGCTTTCTTT; CDR3aa: CASFPFPGTLNTEAFF
abundance: few; j_gene: TRBJ2-7; v_gene: TRBV5-4; d_gene: .; CDR3nt: TGTGCCAGCAGCCAGACGGCGGGGACAACCTACGAGCAGTACTTC; CDR3aa: CASSQTAGTTYEQYF
abundance: .; j_gene: TRBJ1-6; v_gene: TRBV9; d_gene: .; CDR3nt: TGTGCCAGCAGCGTAGAACCTCGTGCCGTTAATTCACCCCTCCACTTT; CDR3aa: CASSVEPRAVNSPLHF
abundance: .; j_gene: TRBJ1-2; v_gene: TRBV29-1; d_gene: TRBD1; CDR3nt: TGCAGCGTTGATCTCACCGGGACAGGGGTTAATGGCTACACCTTC; CDR3aa: CSVDLTGTGVNGYTF
abundance: .; j_gene: TRBJ1-1; v_gene: TRBV20-1; d_gene: TRBD1; CDR3nt: TGCAGTGCACCGTCCTGGGCAGGGGGTGCCGTTACCCCTGAAGCTTTCTTT; CDR3aa: CSAPSWAGGAVTPEAFF
abundance: .; j_gene: TRBJ2-5; v_gene: TRBV14; d_gene: .; CDR3nt: TGTGCCAGCAGCCAAGTTGGGTGGACCCAGTACTTC; CDR3aa: CASSQVGWTQYF
abundance: many; j_gene: TRBJ1-1; v_gene: TRBV19; d_gene: TRBD1; CDR3nt: TGTGCCAGTAGTATAGTTGTTGGGACAGGGATTAACACTGAAGCTTTCTTT; CDR3aa: CASSIVVGTGINTEAFF
abundance: .; j_gene: TRBJ1-6; v_gene: TRBV14; d_gene: .; CDR3nt: TGTGCCAGCAGCCAGGGCCCAGGGTTGACGGGTTCACCCCTCCACTTT; CDR3aa: CASSQGPGLTGSPLHF
abundance: .; j_gene: TRBJ2-5; v_gene: TRBV9; d_gene: .; CDR3nt: TGTGCCAGCAGCCAGAGACCGACCCTAAACAACCAAGAGACCCAGTACTTC; CDR3aa: CASSQRPTLNNQETQYF
abundance: .; j_gene: TRBJ1-4; v_gene: TRBV7-2; d_gene: .; CDR3nt: TGTGCCAGCAGCTTGGTGGGGATAAATGAAAAACTGTTTTTT; CDR3aa: CASSLVGINEKLFF
abundance: .; j_gene: TRBJ2-7; v_gene: TRBV25-1; d_gene: .; CDR3nt: TGCAGTGCCCAGGGGCTAGCGGATACGTACGAGCAGTACTTC; CDR3aa: CSAQGLADTYEQYF
abundance: many; j_gene: TRBJ1-5; v_gene: TRBV11-3; d_gene: .; CDR3nt: TGTGCCAGCAGCTTAGAGGTTAATCAGCCCCAGCATTTT; CDR3aa: CASSLEVNQPQHF
abundance: .; j_gene: TRBJ1-1; v_gene: TRBV2; d_gene: .; CDR3nt: TGTGCCAGCAGTTCCGGGAAGAGGGGGATGAACACTGGAGCTTTCTTT; CDR3aa: CASSSGKRGMNTGAFF
abundance: .; j_gene: TRBJ2-7; v_gene: TRBV7-9; d_gene: .; CDR3nt: TGTGCCAGCAGCTTAGAACAGGCCGCCTACGAGCAGTACTTC; CDR3aa: CASSLEQAAYEQYF
abundance: few; j_gene: TRBJ1-4; v_gene: TRBV6-5; d_gene: .; CDR3nt: TGTGCCAGCAGTTACATTCGGGACGACAAACTGTTTTTT; CDR3aa: CASSYIRDDKLFF
abundance: .; j_gene: TRBJ1-5; v_gene: TRBV9; d_gene: .; CDR3nt: TGTGCCAGCAGCGTCGGAGACAGATATAGCAATCAGCCCCAGCATTTT; CDR3aa: CASSVGDRYSNQPQHF
abundance: .; j_gene: TRBJ1-5; v_gene: TRBV19; d_gene: .; CDR3nt: TGTGCCAGTACTAAAGGGACATCGATCAATCAGCCCCAGCATTTT; CDR3aa: CASTKGTSINQPQHF
abundance: .; j_gene: TRBJ1-3; v_gene: TRBV19; d_gene: .; CDR3nt: TGTGCCAGGAACAGGGTCTCTGGAAACACCATATATTTT; CDR3aa: CARNRVSGNTIYF
abundance: .; j_gene: TRBJ1-5; v_gene: TRBV19; d_gene: .; CDR3nt: TGTGCCAGTAGTCACGGGGGTAGCAATCAGCCCCAGCATTTT; CDR3aa: CASSHGGSNQPQHF
abundance: .; j_gene: TRBJ2-5; v_gene: TRBV2; d_gene: .; CDR3nt: TGTGCCAGCAGTGCAAATCCGGGACACCAAGAGACCCAGTACTTC; CDR3aa: CASSANPGHQETQYF